These 7 T cell receptor beta chains were all obtained from the same sample, sequenced in a study of tumor-infiltrating lymphocytes in primary liver carcinoma. Constant-region priming of approximately 500 ng total RNA yielded TCR beta cDNA. Library construction for TCR beta comprised three nested multiplex PCR rounds performed with slightly modified ARM-PCR. Each of the first two PCR rounds ran approximately 11 cycles with TRBV1-TRBV30 forward and C-beta reverse primers. From the multiplex PCR reads, TCRdb called clonotypes with MiXCR, one entry per CDR3 protein. This table has just under 95,000 distinct CDR3 sequences, about 70% appearing once. Total RNA and DNA came together from roughly 20-30 mg of bulk tissue without cell sorting. The specimen sequenced was tumor-adjacent normal liver tissue. Source of these receptors: a middle-aged man with primary liver carcinoma and hepatitis B virus infection.

A remark on this clonotype: At one of its ends the junction is not consistent with the germline gene, which may arise from a read error. This chain links TRBV11-3 with TRBJ2-3; D remains ambiguous. The CDR3 extends over 13 amino acids. Germline CDR1 reads SGHNT; CDR2 reads YENEEA. The CDR3 reads CASSLDRMDTHYF. The CDR3 region has the DNA TGTGCCAGTAGCTTAGATCGAATGGATACGCACTATTTT.

As concerns this clonotype: This may come from a read error, since a much larger clone is one base off. This chain uses TRBV10-3 with TRBJ1-1; D remains unclear. Germline loops: CDR1 ENHRY, CDR2 SYGVKD. V was pared by 11 bases and J by 4 bases, with 20 bases between. There are 14 residues in the CDR3. The CDR3 sequence: CAGSETRAATEAFF. DNA of the CDR3: TGTGCCGGGTCCGAAACAAGGGCGGCCACTGAAGCTTTCTTT.

A remark on this clonotype: Compared with germline, one end of the junction differs, possibly owing to a read error. V and J are TRBV12-3 or TRBV12-4 and TRBJ2-2; 8 bases align to TRBD1. The CDR3 loop spans 16 amino acids. The DNA for the CDR3 is TGTGTCAGCAGTTTTGGATCAACAGGGGGGACCGGGGAGCTGTTTTTT. Residues: CVSSFGSTGGTGELFF.

A remark on this clonotype: At one end, the junction sequence differs from germline, possibly due to a read error. The chain links TRBV6-6 to TRBJ1-1; D not certain. The CDR3 length is 14 residues. Per the germline V gene, CDR1 is MNHNY and CDR2 is SVGAGI (reference sequence). CDR3 amino acids: CARSVRGSNTGAFF. Written as DNA, the CDR3 is TGTGCCAGAAGTGTACGGGGTTCGAACACTGGAGCTTTCTTT.

This clonotype has a single count. A much larger clone is a single base away; this may be a read error. V usage is TRBV14 and J usage is TRBJ2-7; weak D call: TRBD2 (6 bases). The CDR3 runs to 14 residues. Germline V gene sequence: CDR1 SGHDN, CDR2 FVKESK. V lost 4 bases, J lost 5 bases, and 15 bases lay in between. The CDR3 DNA follows: TGTGCCAGCAGCCGGCGGGGAGAGGGCCACGAGCAGTACTTC. It translates to CASSRRGEGHEQYF.

Points on this clonotype: It may be a read error: a sequence one base away is much more abundant. This chain links TRBV28 with TRBJ2-7; no definite D call. CDR1 and CDR2 (germline): MDHEN, SYDVKM. Trimming removed 4 bases at V and 3 bases at J, with 4 bases between. The CDR3 is made up of 11 amino acids. Here the CDR3 reads CASSYNYEQYF. CDR3 sequence (DNA): TGTGCCAGCAGTTATAACTACGAGCAGTACTTC.

This rearrangement joins TRBV19 to TRBJ1-2; 8 bases match TRBD1. Germline V lookup: CDR1 LNHDA, CDR2 SQIVND (reference sequence). This CDR3 is 13 amino acids long. J gave up 4 bases and V 6 bases, and 4 bases lay outside the gene matches. CDR3 coding DNA: TGTGCCAGTAGCGGACAGGGAGGCTATGGCTACACCTTC. This encodes CASSGQGGYGYTF.